This TCR beta chain was retrieved from a study of radiotherapy plus CTLA-4 blockade in lung cancer. Across the study: Objective responses were observed in 18% of patients, and disease control was achieved by about 30%.

Using immunoSEQ multiplex PCR, the repertoire was profiled, and TCRdb retains in-frame clones only, with some absent. The data show about 60,000 clones, over 70% seen once. From germline, CDR1 is SGHKS and CDR2 YYEKEE (reference sequence). Trimming took 2 bases from V and 4 from J, leaving 9 bases between them. The CDR3 loop spans 13 amino acids. The source material was peripheral blood, sampled from a patient treated with radiotherapy plus ipilimumab. The V and J genes are TRBV5-5 and TRBJ1-1, with D hard to call. The TCR was taken from a human donor with non-small cell lung cancer who had a partial response to radiotherapy plus ipilimumab. The CDR3 loop is CASSFQEGTEAFF. CDR3 sequence (DNA): TGTGCCAGCAGCTTCCAAGAGGGCACTGAAGCTTTCTTT.